This passage covers 28 T cell receptor beta chains from one sample sequenced in a study of blood T cell repertoires in COVID-19. TCRdb's copy holds only in-frame clones and misses some; the assay was immunoSEQ multiplex PCR. The sample contains about 46,000 clones, roughly 85% of which appear only once. Source material: peripheral blood. The receptor source for this set is a man in his sixties with acute or convalescent COVID-19.

The V call is TRBV18, the J call TRBJ2-1, with D unclear. Germline CDR1 and CDR2: KGHSH and LQKENI. Trimming pared 2 bases from V and 7 bases from J, leaving 9 bases between. The CDR3 consists of 13 residues. For the CDR3, the DNA is TGTGCCAGCTCACCAATAAGTCGGAATGAGCAGTTCTTC. Its translation is CASSPISRNEQFF.

CDR3 nucleotide sequence: TGCGCCAGCAGCTTGGTCCTTAACACTGAAGCTTTCTTT. This encodes CASSLVLNTEAFF. J is TRBJ1-1 and V is TRBV5-1; D not certain. The V gene's germline CDR1 is SGHRS and CDR2 YFSETQ. This CDR3 region has 13 residues. Trimming shortened V by 0 bases and J by 2 bases, and 5 bases separated the two germline ends.

The chain links TRBV28 to TRBJ2-5; 9 bases map to TRBD2. The CDR3 runs 16 residues. V dropped 2 bases and J dropped 4; count of bases not matched to a gene: 8. Per the germline V gene, CDR1 is MDHEN and CDR2 is SYDVKM. The CDR3 sequence: CASSLLKREAIETQYF. Written as DNA, the CDR3 is TGTGCCAGCAGTTTACTCAAGCGGGAGGCCATAGAGACCCAGTACTTC. Complete variable domain (other parts from reference TRBV28 and TRBJ2-5): DVKVTQSSRYLVKRTGEKVFLECVQDMDHENMFWYRQDPGLGLRLIYFSYDVKMKEKGDIPEGYSVSREKKERFSLILESASTNQTSMYLCASSLLKREAIETQYFGPGTRLLVL.

The chain couples TRBV4-2 to TRBJ1-1, with D perhaps matching TRBD1 (5 bases). The V gene's germline CDR1 is LGHNA and CDR2 YNFKEQ. The CDR3 runs 14 residues. V was shortened by 2 bases and J by 1 base, with 8 bases between the two germline ends. CDR3 in DNA: TGTGCCAGCAGCCAAAGGGGCGAGAACACTGAAGCTTTCTTT. It specifies CASSQRGENTEAFF.

The chain recombines TRBV5-1 with TRBJ2-2; 11 bases are shared with TRBD2. CDR1 and CDR2 from the germline V gene are SGHRS and YFSETQ. The CDR3 covers 15 residues. The V segment lost 3 bases and the J segment 3 bases; nucleotides outside the gene matches: 1. The CDR3 loop reads CASSSGLADTGELFF. DNA of the CDR3: TGCGCCAGCAGCTCGGGACTAGCGGACACCGGGGAGCTGTTTTTT.

The chain carries TRBV23-1 and TRBJ1-1; TRBD1 might be the D (6 bases). TRBV23-1 is marked as an open reading frame, function uncertain. The CDR3 extends over 14 amino acids. The ends were cut back, 4 bases at V and 8 bases at J, with 17 bases in the middle. CDR3 loop: CASSRSSGHFEAFF. CDR3 DNA: TGCGCCAGCAGTCGATCCTCGGGACATTTCGAAGCTTTCTTT.

The J gene is TRBJ1-5, the V gene TRBV27; TRBD1 agrees at 8 bases. The CDR3 runs to 15 residues. J gave up 4 bases and V 5 bases, and 7 bases lay outside the gene matches. Germline values: CDR1 MNHEY, CDR2 SMNVEV (reference sequence). The CDR3 loop reads CASSPRTGNNQPQHF. The CDR3 nucleotides are TGTGCCAGCAGTCCACGGACAGGGAATAATCAGCCCCAGCATTTT.

The chain combines TRBV5-4 with TRBJ1-1; a weak D match, TRBD1 (5 bases). Germline loops: CDR1 SGHNT, CDR2 YYREEE (reference sequence). The ends were cut back, 4 bases at V and 4 bases at J, with 20 bases in the middle. This CDR3 region has 16 residues. The CDR3 region has the DNA TGTGCCAGCAGCCCCCGCGATGCGGGGAGGGGCACTGAAGCTTTCTTT. Amino acid sequence: CASSPRDAGRGTEAFF.

The CDR3 DNA reads TGCGCCAGCAGCTCTAGGACAGGGGGCGAGGGACTAGCCAAAAACATTCAGTACTTC. It translates to CASSSRTGGEGLAKNIQYF. V and J are TRBV5-1 and TRBJ2-4; 11 bases line up with TRBD1. Per germline, CDR1 SGHRS and CDR2 YFSETQ. This CDR3 is 19 amino acids long. V shed 3 bases, J shed 0 bases, and the junction held 11 bases outside the gene matches.

This clone was picked up one time. This chain links TRBV27 with TRBJ1-1; 8 bases map to TRBD1. CDR1 is MNHEY and CDR2 is SMNVEV in the germline V gene (reference sequence). The CDR3 covers 15 residues. After removal of 4 bases from V and 4 bases from J, the junction contained 8 bases not matched to a gene. CDR3: CASSSFRGHRTEAFF. DNA for the CDR3: TGTGCCAGCAGTTCATTCAGGGGGCATCGCACTGAAGCTTTCTTT.

In its sample, this clone was seen once. This chain joins TRBV2 and TRBJ1-5, with 8 positions matching TRBD1. The CDR3 runs 13 residues. V lost 8 bases, J lost 7 bases, and 7 bases stayed unmatched. Germline-derived CDR1 and CDR2 are SNHLY and FYNNEI. CDR3 bases: TGTGCCAGCTCCTCACAGGGGGTCCAGCCCCAGCATTTT. This encodes CASSSQGVQPQHF.

The rearrangement joins TRBV28 to TRBJ1-4, with 9 bases that match TRBD1. The length of the CDR3 is 16 residues. Germline-derived CDR1 and CDR2 are MDHEN and SYDVKM. Trimming at V came to 7 bases and at J to 3 bases, leaving 9 bases not matched to a gene. The CDR3 here is CASITRQGGANEKLFF. Written as DNA, the CDR3 is TGTGCCAGCATAACCCGACAGGGGGGCGCTAATGAAAAACTGTTTTTT.

The chain uses TRBV23-1 and TRBJ1-3, with TRBD1 as a possible D gene (5 bases). TRBV23-1 is marked as an open reading frame, function uncertain. This CDR3 has 17 amino acids. V lost 0 bases to trimming and J lost 5 bases, with 17 bases between them. The CDR3 loop is CASSQSVGRAMRNTIYF. CDR3 nucleotide sequence: TGCGCCAGCAGTCAATCGGTCGGCAGGGCAATGAGAAACACCATATATTTT.

The V call is TRBV29-1, the J call TRBJ2-7; perhaps TRBD1 as D (5 bases). CDR3 size: 13 residues. The germline gives CDR1 SQVTM, CDR2 ANQGSEA. V lost 5 bases, J lost 5 bases, and 16 bases lay in between. CDR3 sequence reads: CSVSRWGSDEQYF. CDR3 coding DNA: TGCAGCGTTTCTCGGTGGGGCTCGGACGAGCAGTACTTC.

This rearrangement joins TRBV28 to TRBJ1-5; TRBD1 is a possible D gene (5 bases). This CDR3 is 14 amino acids long. The germline V and J ends were trimmed by 6 bases and 6 bases, with 15 bases remaining between them. Germline CDR1 reads MDHEN; CDR2 reads SYDVKM. The CDR3 DNA follows: TGTGCCAGCAGACCTGGGGGGGTGGGTCAGCCCCAGCATTTT. It encodes CASRPGGVGQPQHF.

V gene TRBV4-2 combines with J gene TRBJ1-1, with 7 bases matching TRBD1. The CDR3 runs 15 residues. Trimming cost V 0 bases and J 1 base; bases outside gene matches: 2. Germline V lookup: CDR1 LGHNA, CDR2 YNFKEQ. The chain's CDR3 is CASSQEGTENTEAFF. CDR3 coding DNA: TGTGCCAGCAGCCAAGAGGGGACAGAGAACACTGAAGCTTTCTTT.

The V gene is TRBV28, the J gene TRBJ1-2; D not resolved. Germline CDR1 reads MDHEN; CDR2 reads SYDVKM. The CDR3 covers 15 residues. Trimming took 7 bases from V and 2 from J, leaving 17 bases between them. CDR3 sequence: CASTPPPGINYGYTF. CDR3 coding DNA: TGTGCCAGCACCCCCCCGCCCGGGATCAACTATGGCTACACCTTC.

This chain uses TRBV6-5 with TRBJ2-1; 8 nucleotides line up with TRBD2. The CDR3 consists of 14 residues. CDR1 and CDR2 (germline): MNHEY, SVGAGI. After removal of 1 base from V and 9 bases from J, the junction contained 5 bases not matched to a gene. This chain's CDR3 is CASSYLLAESEQFF. The CDR3 bases are TGTGCCAGCAGTTACTTACTAGCGGAGTCTGAGCAGTTCTTC.

This rearrangement joins TRBV28 to TRBJ2-3; 12 bases are a match to TRBD2. Germline loops: CDR1 MDHEN, CDR2 SYDVKM. The CDR3 is 14 residues long. The V gene end was trimmed by 8 bases and the J gene end by 5 bases; junction bases not matched to a gene: 5. CDR3 bases: TGTGCCAGCCCGGCTAGCGGGGGGGAAGATACGCAGTATTTT. Protein: CASPASGGEDTQYF.

This chain uses TRBV20-1 with TRBJ2-1; D may be TRBD1 (5 bases). The germline gives CDR1 DFQATT, CDR2 SNEGSKA (reference sequence). Trimming left V 3 bases short and J 13 bases short, with 19 bases between. This CDR3 has 13 amino acids. The CDR3 nucleotides read TGCAGTGCTAGTGCTGAAGGGGCCTCGCGCCAGTTCTTC. Encoded protein: CSASAEGASRQFF.

The V gene is TRBV7-6, the J gene TRBJ2-3; TRBD1 matches at 7 bases. Losses at the gene ends were 7 bases for V and 2 bases for J; bases not matched to a gene: 9. The CDR3 has 15 residues. Per the germline V gene, CDR1 is SGHVS and CDR2 is FNYEAQ. CDR3 residues: CASTSQGSLTDTQYF. CDR3 nucleotide sequence: TGTGCCAGCACTTCACAGGGGTCCCTCACAGATACGCAGTATTTT.

The rearrangement links TRBV28 to TRBJ2-1; 9 bases align to TRBD1. V was clipped by 8 bases and J by 4 bases; unmatched bases: 9. CDR1 is MDHEN and CDR2 is SYDVKM in the germline V gene. This CDR3 is 15 amino acids long. The CDR3 loop reads CASGPRGQGYNEQFF. In DNA, the CDR3 is TGTGCCAGCGGACCCCGGGGACAGGGTTACAATGAGCAGTTCTTC. The full variable domain, its missing parts supplied by reference TRBV28 and TRBJ2-1, is DVKVTQSSRYLVKRTGEKVFLECVQDMDHENMFWYRQDPGLGLRLIYFSYDVKMKEKGDIPEGYSVSREKKERFSLILESASTNQTSMYLCASGPRGQGYNEQFFGPGTRLTVL.

This chain uses TRBV28 with TRBJ2-7, with 9 positions matching TRBD1. The CDR3 length is 15 residues. The germline CDR1 and CDR2 sequences are MDHEN and SYDVKM. The J segment lost 6 bases and the V segment lost 5 bases, leaving 11 bases of the junction unmatched. This CDR3 is CASSPTGTGFREQYF. The CDR3 DNA reads TGTGCCAGCAGTCCCACCGGGACAGGGTTTCGCGAGCAGTACTTC.

This clone was found a few times. This rearrangement joins TRBV9 to TRBJ2-7; 11 bases are shared with TRBD1. From germline, CDR1 is SGDLS and CDR2 YYNGEE. The trim removed 7 bases at V and 3 bases at J, leaving 9 bases unmatched. The CDR3 contains 15 residues. The CDR3 DNA is TGTGCCAGCTCACCTGGGGGGACAGGGGGCTACGAGCAGTACTTC. Translating gives CASSPGGTGGYEQYF.

The chain uses TRBV28 and TRBJ2-7; D not resolved. V was shortened by 2 bases and J by 3 bases, with 5 bases between the two germline ends. CDR3 length equals 12 residues. The germline CDR1 and CDR2 sequences are MDHEN and SYDVKM. CDR3: CASSLEDYEQYF. The CDR3, as DNA: TGTGCCAGCAGTTTAGAGGACTACGAGCAGTACTTC.

The chain combines TRBV18 with TRBJ2-5, with TRBD2 as a possible D gene (6 bases). The CDR3 length is 14 residues. Per the germline V gene, CDR1 is KGHSH and CDR2 is LQKENI. Trimming removed 2 bases from V and 5 bases from J, with 12 bases in between. CDR3 DNA sequence: TGTGCCAGCTCACCATATTTCGGGAGTGAGACCCAGTACTTC. Its translation: CASSPYFGSETQYF.

The chain combines TRBV7-3 with TRBJ1-1; 8 bases agree with TRBD1. CDR3 length: 13 amino acids. Germline V CDR1 and CDR2: SGHTA, FQGTGA. Losses at the gene ends were 5 bases for V and 3 bases for J; bases not matched to a gene: 2. The CDR3 spells CASSPDRDTEAFF. CDR3 in DNA: TGTGCCAGCAGCCCGGACAGGGACACTGAAGCTTTCTTT.

The CDR3 DNA reads as TGTGCCAGCAGCACCACAGGAGTTATGAACACTGAAGCTTTCTTT. Protein: CASSTTGVMNTEAFF. The chain carries TRBV7-9 and TRBJ1-1; weak D call: TRBD1 (5 bases). Per the germline V gene, CDR1 is SEHNR and CDR2 is FQNEAQ (reference sequence). V dropped 5 bases and J dropped 0 bases, with 13 bases sitting between them. CDR3 length: 15 residues.